This TCR beta chain is drawn from a study of T cells after posttransplantation cyclophosphamide. The length of the CDR3 is 13 residues. The germline CDR1 and CDR2 sequences are SGHRS and YFSETQ. The ends lost 3 bases at V and 6 bases at J; junction bases unmatched: 4. Of note for this clone: Its antigen is still unknown.

Study results and limitations: Recipient CMV seropositivity and CMV reactivation strongly tracked TRB clonality. Donor CD8+ memory clones often dominated recipient blood repertoires at later times.

Methotrexate plus calcineurin inhibitor accompanied controls' myeloablative marrow transplants; sampling was 1 year later. This table comes from immunoSEQ multiplex PCR, and its TCRdb copy is limited to in-frame clones, with some not included. The profile shows about 17,000 clones, approximately 80% of them singletons. Sample: PBMCs, taken 410 to 450 days after allogeneic stem cell transplant with calcineurin inhibitor and methotrexate. This receptor was taken from a male patient in his 30s who received an allogeneic stem cell transplant from an unrelated donor, was CMV-positive, and had acute and chronic GVHD. Some of the T cells may derive from the graft donor. The chain joins TRBV5-1 to TRBJ2-7; 9 positions match TRBD1. The CDR3 DNA is TGCGCCAGCAGCTCCGGGACAGGGACCGAGCAGTACTTC. The encoded protein is CASSSGTGTEQYF. Variable domain in full (rest from reference TRBV5-1 and TRBJ2-7): KAGVTQTPRYLIKTRGQQVTLSCSPISGHRSVSWYQQTPGQGLQFLFEYFSETQRNKGNFPGRFSGRQFSNSRSEMNVSTLELGDSALYLCASSSGTGTEQYFGPGTRLTVT.